The rows below give T cell receptor beta chains drawn from one sample of a study of human T cells and chemical hapten exposure. Using its own MiXCR run on the RACE reads, TCRdb lists one record per CDR3 protein. The repertoire has approximately 260,000 distinct CDR3 sequences, 7.5% to 9% of them found once; the top ten carry around 1.2%. The sample was whole blood, taken in connection with sensitization to the hapten diphenylcyclopropenone (DPC). The source of these receptors is a man aged 18 to 30 with alopecia areata. Some clones in this sample may be carry-over from other donors' samples. CDR3s include the opening cysteine and the closing phenylalanine or tryptophan. Size is stated for part of the rows, as once, few or many counts, or as a class when the clone is expanded.

CDR3 length	V gene	clone size	J gene	CDR3 protein
12	TRBV12-3/TRBV12-4	many	TRBJ2-2	CASRSHTGELFF
14	TRBV27	.	TRBJ2-3	CASSLSIATDTQYF
12	TRBV29-1	many	TRBJ1-5	CSVAVSNQPQHF
15	TRBV7-2	many	TRBJ1-5	CASSLDGGHNQPQHF
16	TRBV12-3/TRBV12-4	.	TRBJ2-7	CASSLYGPAGSYEQYF
10	TRBV29-1	.	TRBJ2-1	CSVANNEQFF
15	TRBV5-6	.	TRBJ1-1	CASSFRGGLGAEAFF
17	TRBV12-3/TRBV12-4	.	TRBJ1-6	CASSLWALSSYNSPLHF
16	TRBV4-1	.	TRBJ1-1	CASSQGIEGLNTEAFF
19	TRBV28	many	TRBJ1-1	CASSLGRAPWGLPNTEAFF
14	TRBV7-2	few	TRBJ2-5	CASSPRTGEETQYF
15	TRBV7-2	.	TRBJ2-2	CASSTLAGNTGELFF
13	TRBV2	many	TRBJ2-1	CASRLPSYNEQFF
14	TRBV12-3/TRBV12-4	few	TRBJ1-1	CASSFLGENTEAFF
15	TRBV12-3/TRBV12-4	few	TRBJ2-5	CASSFTGTREAPQYF
15	TRBV19	.	TRBJ2-7	CASSMQYRGMDEQYF
12	TRBV5-1	.	TRBJ1-1	CASRGLSGEAFF
15	TRBV7-9	few	TRBJ1-4	CASSLVRGSNEKLFF
12	TRBV4-2	.	TRBJ1-2	CAIRGLGPGYTF
16	TRBV12-3/TRBV12-4	many	TRBJ1-5	CASSLRGTGEINAQHF
14	TRBV7-6	.	TRBJ2-2	CASSLAEGAGELFF
16	TRBV10-3	.	TRBJ2-3	CAISVGGGAPTDTQYF
13	TRBV7-2	few	TRBJ2-1	CASSLEEGSEQFF
13	TRBV4-1	few	TRBJ2-7	CASSQRTAYEQYF